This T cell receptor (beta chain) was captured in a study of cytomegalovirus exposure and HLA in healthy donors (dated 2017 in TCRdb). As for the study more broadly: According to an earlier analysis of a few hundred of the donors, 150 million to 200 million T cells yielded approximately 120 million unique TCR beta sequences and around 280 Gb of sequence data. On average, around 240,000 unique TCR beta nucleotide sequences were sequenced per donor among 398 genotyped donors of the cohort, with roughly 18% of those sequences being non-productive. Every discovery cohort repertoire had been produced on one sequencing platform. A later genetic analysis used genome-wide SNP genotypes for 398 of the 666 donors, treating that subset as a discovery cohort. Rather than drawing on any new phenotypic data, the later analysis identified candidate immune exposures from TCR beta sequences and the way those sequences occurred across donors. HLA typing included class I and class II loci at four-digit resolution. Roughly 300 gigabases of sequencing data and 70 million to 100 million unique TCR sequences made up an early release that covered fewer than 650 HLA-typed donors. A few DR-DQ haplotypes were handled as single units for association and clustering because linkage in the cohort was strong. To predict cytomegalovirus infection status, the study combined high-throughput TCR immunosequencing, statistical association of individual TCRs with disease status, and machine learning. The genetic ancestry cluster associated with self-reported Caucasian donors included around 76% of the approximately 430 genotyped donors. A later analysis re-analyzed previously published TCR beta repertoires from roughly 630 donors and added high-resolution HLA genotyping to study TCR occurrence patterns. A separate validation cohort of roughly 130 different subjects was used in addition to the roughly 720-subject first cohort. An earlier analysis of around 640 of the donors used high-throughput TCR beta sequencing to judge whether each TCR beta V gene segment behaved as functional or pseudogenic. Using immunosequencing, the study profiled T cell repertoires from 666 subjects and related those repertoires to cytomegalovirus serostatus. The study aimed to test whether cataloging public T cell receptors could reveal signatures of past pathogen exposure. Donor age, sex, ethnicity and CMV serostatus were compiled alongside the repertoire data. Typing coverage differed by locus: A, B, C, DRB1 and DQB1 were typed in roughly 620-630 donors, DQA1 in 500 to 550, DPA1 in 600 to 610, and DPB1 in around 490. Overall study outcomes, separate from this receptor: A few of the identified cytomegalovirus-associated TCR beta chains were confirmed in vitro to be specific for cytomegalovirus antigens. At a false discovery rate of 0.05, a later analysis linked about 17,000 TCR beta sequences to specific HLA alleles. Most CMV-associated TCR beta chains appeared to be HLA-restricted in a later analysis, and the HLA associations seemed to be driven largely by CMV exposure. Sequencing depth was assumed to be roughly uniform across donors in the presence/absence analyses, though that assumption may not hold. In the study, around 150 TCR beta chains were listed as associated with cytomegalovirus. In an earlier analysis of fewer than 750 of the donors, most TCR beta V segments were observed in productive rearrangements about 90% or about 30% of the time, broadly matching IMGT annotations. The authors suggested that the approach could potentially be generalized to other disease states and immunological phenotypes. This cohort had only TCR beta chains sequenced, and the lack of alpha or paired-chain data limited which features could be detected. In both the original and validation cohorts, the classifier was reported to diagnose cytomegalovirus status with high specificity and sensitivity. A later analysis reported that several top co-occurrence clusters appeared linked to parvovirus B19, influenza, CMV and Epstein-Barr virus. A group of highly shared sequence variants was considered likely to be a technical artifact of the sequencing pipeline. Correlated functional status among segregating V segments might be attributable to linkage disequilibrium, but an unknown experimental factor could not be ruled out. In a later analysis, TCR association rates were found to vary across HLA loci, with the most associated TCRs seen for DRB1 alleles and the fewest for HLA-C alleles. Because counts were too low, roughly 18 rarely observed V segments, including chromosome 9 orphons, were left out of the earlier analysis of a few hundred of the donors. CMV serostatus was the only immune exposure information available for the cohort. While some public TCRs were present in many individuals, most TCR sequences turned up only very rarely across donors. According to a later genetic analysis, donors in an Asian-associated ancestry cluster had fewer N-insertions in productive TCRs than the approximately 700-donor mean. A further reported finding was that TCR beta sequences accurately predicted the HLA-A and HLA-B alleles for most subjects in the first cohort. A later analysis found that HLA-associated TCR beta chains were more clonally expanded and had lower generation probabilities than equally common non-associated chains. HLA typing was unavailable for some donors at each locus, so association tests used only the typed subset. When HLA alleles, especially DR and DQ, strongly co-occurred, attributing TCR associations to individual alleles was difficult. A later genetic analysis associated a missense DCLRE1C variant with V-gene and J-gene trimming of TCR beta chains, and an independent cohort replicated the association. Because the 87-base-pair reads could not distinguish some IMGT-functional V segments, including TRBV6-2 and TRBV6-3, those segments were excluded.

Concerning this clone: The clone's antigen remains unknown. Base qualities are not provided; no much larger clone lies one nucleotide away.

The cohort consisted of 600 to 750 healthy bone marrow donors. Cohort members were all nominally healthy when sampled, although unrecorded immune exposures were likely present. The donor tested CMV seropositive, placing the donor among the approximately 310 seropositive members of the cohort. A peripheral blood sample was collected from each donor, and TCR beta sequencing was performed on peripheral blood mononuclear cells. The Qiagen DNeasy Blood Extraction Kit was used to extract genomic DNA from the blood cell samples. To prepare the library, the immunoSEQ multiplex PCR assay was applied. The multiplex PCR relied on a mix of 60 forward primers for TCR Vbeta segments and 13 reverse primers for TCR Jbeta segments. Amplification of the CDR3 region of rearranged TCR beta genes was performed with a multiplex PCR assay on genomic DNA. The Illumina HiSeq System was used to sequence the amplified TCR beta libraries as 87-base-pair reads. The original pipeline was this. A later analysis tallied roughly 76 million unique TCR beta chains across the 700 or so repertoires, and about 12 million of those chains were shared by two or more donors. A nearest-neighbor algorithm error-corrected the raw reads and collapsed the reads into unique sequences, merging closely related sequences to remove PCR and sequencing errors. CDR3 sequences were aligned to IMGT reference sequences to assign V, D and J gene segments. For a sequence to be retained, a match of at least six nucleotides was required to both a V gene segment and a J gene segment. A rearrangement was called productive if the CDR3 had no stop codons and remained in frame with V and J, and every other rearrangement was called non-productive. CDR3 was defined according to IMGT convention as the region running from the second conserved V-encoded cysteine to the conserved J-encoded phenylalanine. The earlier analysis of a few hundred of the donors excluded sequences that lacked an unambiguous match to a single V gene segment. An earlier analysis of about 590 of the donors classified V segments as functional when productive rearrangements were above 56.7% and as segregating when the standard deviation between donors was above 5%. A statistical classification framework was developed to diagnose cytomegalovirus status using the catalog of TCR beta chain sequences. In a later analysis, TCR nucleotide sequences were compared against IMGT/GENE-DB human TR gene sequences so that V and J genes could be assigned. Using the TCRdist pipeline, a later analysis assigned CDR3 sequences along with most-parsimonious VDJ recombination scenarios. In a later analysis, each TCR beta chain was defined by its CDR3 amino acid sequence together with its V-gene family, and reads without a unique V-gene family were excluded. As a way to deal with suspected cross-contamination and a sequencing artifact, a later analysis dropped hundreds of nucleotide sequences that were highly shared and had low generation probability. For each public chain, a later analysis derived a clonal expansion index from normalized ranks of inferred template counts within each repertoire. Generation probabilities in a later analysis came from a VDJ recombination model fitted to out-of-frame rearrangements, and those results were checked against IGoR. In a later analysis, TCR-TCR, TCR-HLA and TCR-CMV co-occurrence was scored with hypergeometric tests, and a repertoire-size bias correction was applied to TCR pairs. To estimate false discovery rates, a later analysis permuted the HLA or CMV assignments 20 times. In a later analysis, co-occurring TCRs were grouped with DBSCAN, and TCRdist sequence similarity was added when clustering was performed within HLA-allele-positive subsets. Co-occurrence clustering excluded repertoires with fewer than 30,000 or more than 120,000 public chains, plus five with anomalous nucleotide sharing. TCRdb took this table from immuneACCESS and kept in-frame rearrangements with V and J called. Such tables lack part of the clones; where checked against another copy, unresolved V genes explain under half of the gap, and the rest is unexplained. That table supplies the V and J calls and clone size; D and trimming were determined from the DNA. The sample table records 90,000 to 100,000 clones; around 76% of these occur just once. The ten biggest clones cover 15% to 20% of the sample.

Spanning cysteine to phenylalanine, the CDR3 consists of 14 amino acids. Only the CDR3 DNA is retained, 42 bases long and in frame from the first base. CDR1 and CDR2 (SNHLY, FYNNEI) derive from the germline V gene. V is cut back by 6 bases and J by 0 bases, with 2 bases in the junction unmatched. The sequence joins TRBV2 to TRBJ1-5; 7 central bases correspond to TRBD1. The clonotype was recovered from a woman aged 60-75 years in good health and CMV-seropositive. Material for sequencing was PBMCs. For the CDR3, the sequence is CASRQGDSNQPQHF. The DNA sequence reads TGTGCCAGCAGGCAGGGGGATAGCAATCAGCCCCAGCATTTT.